Described below is a single TCR beta chain sequence and its context. Its antigen is still unknown. These data are taken from a study of T cell repertoires in cytomegalovirus infection. Study at large: Through public TCR beta signatures, both CMV infection and matching HLA type were indicated.

This CDR3 contains 15 residues. The germline CDR1 and CDR2 sequences are SGHRS and YFSETQ. Trimming removed 0 bases from V and 5 bases from J, with 14 bases in between. Findings and limits, study-wide: Summed frequency of public TCR beta families distinguished CMV carriers with the relevant HLA. In two of eight donors, the top clonotype was HLA-C-restricted CMV-specific.

TCRdb redid the calling of the reads with MiXCR, one entry per CDR3 protein. Seen here are about 770,000 distinct CDR3 sequences, roughly 29% observed once, and the top ten hold 10% to 15%. The sample was cultured CD8+ T cells from PBMCs, taken from culture after CMV antigen stimulation. The receptor was derived from a human donor in good health (CMV status not recorded). Some clones in this sample may be carry-over from other donors' samples. The V gene is TRBV5-1, the J gene TRBJ1-1; perhaps TRBD1 as D (5 bases). DNA of the CDR3: TGCGCCAGCAGCTTGGCCGGGGCTGGGGAGACTGAAGCTTTCTTT. Encoded protein: CASSLAGAGETEAFF.